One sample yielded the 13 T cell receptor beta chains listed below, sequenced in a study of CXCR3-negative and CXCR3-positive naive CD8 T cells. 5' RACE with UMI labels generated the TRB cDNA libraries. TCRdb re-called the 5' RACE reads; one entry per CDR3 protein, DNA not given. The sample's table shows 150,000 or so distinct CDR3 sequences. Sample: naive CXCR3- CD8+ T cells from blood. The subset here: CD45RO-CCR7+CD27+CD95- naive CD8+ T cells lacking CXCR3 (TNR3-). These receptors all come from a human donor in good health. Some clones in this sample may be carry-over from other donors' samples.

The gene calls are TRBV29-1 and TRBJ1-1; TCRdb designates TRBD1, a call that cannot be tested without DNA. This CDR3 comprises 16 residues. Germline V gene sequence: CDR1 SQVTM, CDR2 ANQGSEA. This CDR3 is CSAEEGQVTAGTEAFF.

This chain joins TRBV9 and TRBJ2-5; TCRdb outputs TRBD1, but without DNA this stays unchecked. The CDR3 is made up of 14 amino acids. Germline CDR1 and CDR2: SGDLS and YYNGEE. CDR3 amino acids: CASSVTDRQETQYF.

The CDR3 is CSVEDKGFGYGYTF. This chain uses TRBV29-1 with TRBJ1-2. This CDR3 region has 14 residues. Germline CDR1 SQVTM, CDR2 ANQGSEA.

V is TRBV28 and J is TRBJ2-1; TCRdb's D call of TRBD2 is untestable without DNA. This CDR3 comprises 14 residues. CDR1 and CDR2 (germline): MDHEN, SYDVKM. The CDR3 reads CASSFLAGYNEQFF.

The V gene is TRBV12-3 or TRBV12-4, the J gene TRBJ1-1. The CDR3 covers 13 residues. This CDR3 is CASRLGVNSEAFF.

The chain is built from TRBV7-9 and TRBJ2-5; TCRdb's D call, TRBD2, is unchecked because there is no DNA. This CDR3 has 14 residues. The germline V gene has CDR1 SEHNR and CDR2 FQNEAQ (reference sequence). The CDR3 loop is CASSSDPAGETQYF.

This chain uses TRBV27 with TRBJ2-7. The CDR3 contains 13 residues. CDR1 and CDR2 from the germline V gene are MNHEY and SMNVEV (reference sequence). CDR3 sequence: CASSQTPVYEQYF.

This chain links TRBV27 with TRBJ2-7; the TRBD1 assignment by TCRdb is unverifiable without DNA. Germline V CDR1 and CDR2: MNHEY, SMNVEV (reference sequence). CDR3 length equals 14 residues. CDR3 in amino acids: CASSQWTGPYEQYF.

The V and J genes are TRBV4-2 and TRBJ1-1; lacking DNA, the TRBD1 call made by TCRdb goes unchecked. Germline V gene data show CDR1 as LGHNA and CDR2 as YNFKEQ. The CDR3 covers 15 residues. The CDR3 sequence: CASSQDWQGYTEAFF.

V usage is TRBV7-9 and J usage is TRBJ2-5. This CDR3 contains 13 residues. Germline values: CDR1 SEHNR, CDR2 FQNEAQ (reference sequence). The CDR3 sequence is CASSPQVWETQYF.

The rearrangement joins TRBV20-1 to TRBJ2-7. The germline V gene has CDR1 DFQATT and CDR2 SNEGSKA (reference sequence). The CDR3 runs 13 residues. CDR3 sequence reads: CSARDLERDEQYF.

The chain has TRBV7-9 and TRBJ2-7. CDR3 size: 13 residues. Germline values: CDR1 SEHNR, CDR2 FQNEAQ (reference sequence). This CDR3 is CASSLDDKLEQYF.

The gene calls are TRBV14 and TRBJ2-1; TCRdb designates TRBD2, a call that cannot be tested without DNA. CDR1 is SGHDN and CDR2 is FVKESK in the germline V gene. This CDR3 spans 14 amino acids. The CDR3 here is CASSQLLGGGEQFF.